The 25 T cell receptor beta chains reported below all come from one sample, sequenced in a study of cytomegalovirus exposure and HLA in healthy donors. The PCR was carried out with 60 Vbeta primers and 13 Jbeta primers. The table came from immunoSEQ multiplex PCR; TCRdb's copy has only in-frame clones and leaves some out. The repertoire has about 120,000 clones, around 70% of them found once; the top ten carry more than 1.5%. The sample was PBMCs. Receptors originate from a woman younger than 35 in good health and CMV-seronegative.

In this sample, this clone turned up a few times. The V and J genes are TRBV10-3 and TRBJ2-3; D may be TRBD2 (6 bases). The V end was cut by 4 bases, the J end by 0 bases, with 11 bases between. From germline, CDR1 is ENHRY and CDR2 SYGVKD. The CDR3 runs 15 residues. CDR3 bases: TGTGCCATCAGTGCGGGACTGGCTAGCACAGATACGCAGTATTTT. This sequence encodes CAISAGLASTDTQYF.

The chain couples TRBV5-4 to TRBJ2-3, with D uncertain. Germline V gives CDR1 SGHNT, CDR2 YYREEE (reference sequence). The CDR3 is made up of 13 amino acids. V was trimmed by 0 bases and J by 4 bases, leaving 6 bases between them. CDR3: CASSLGVADTQYF. The CDR3, as DNA: TGTGCCAGCAGCTTGGGAGTAGCAGATACGCAGTATTTT.

J is TRBJ2-2 and V is TRBV6-1; 14 nucleotides align to TRBD2. The V and J ends lost 4 bases and 1 base, in that order; junction bases with no gene match: 11. CDR3 length: 20 amino acids. Per the germline V gene, CDR1 is MNHNS and CDR2 is SASEGT. The chain's CDR3 is CASSALGTSGGFENTGELFF. CDR3 in DNA: TGTGCCAGCAGTGCCCTAGGGACTAGCGGGGGCTTCGAGAACACCGGGGAGCTGTTTTTT.

This clone showed up just once. The chain couples TRBV19 to TRBJ1-1, with TRBD1 as a possible D gene (6 bases). Germline loops: CDR1 LNHDA, CDR2 SQIVND (reference sequence). Deletions cut 6 bases from V and 11 bases from J, with 16 bases between. This CDR3 has 12 residues. The DNA of the CDR3 is TGTGCCAGTAGACTAATACAGGGTAAGGCTTTCTTT. Amino acid sequence: CASRLIQGKAFF.

V is TRBV11-1 and J is TRBJ1-1, with D uncertain. Germline lookup yields CDR1 SGHAT and CDR2 FQDESV (reference sequence). V was pared by 5 bases and J by 13 bases, with 5 bases between. This CDR3 comprises 8 residues. The CDR3 region has the DNA TGTGCCAGCAGCCGAGGTTTCTTT. This codes for CASSRGFF.

V gene TRBV4-1 combines with J gene TRBJ1-1; D not certain. Germline CDR1 MGHRA, CDR2 YSYEKL. The CDR3 is 16 amino acids. Trimming stripped 4 bases from V and 6 bases from J, with 21 bases between. The CDR3 protein is CASSPLNSQTRAEAFF. The DNA of the CDR3 is TGCGCCAGCAGCCCACTAAACTCTCAGACGCGAGCTGAAGCTTTCTTT.

This clone was picked up one time. This rearrangement joins TRBV2 to TRBJ2-1; the match to TRBD2 covers 8 bases. This CDR3 comprises 13 residues. V lost 7 bases to trimming and J lost 10 bases; unmatched junction nucleotides: 9. The germline CDR1 and CDR2 sequences are SNHLY and FYNNEI. Here the CDR3 reads CASKGLVSGEQFF. The CDR3, as DNA: TGTGCCAGCAAGGGACTAGTGTCCGGCGAGCAGTTCTTC.

The CDR3 protein is CASSPGAVYGYTF. CDR3 bases: TGTGCCAGCAGTCCGGGAGCCGTCTATGGCTACACCTTC. The V call is TRBV28, the J call TRBJ1-2; D gene ambiguous. V lost 5 bases to trimming and J lost 4 bases, with 11 bases between them. The germline V gene has CDR1 MDHEN and CDR2 SYDVKM. CDR3 length equals 13 residues.

The chain links TRBV5-1 to TRBJ1-1; the D is unclear. The ends were cut back, 4 bases at V and 6 bases at J, with 16 bases in the middle. This CDR3 is 14 amino acids long. Germline assignment: CDR1 SGHRS and CDR2 YFSETQ. This CDR3 is CASSLTGAEAEAFF. In nucleotides, the CDR3 is TGCGCCAGCAGCCTAACCGGTGCTGAAGCTGAAGCTTTCTTT.

This sequence joins TRBV5-6 and TRBJ1-5; TRBD1 matches 10 bases. J was trimmed by 2 bases and V by 1 base; bases with no gene match: 6. From germline, CDR1 is SGHDT and CDR2 YYEEEE. CDR3 size: 17 residues. CDR3 loop: CASSLRFGTGGNQPQHF. CDR3 sequence (DNA): TGTGCCAGCAGCTTGAGGTTCGGGACAGGGGGCAATCAGCCCCAGCATTTT.

V gene TRBV28 combines with J gene TRBJ1-1; 7 bases are a match to TRBD1. With V trimmed by 8 bases and J by 5 bases, 2 bases remained unmatched. Germline V gene lookup returns CDR1 MDHEN and CDR2 SYDVKM. The CDR3 is 11 residues long. Written as DNA, the CDR3 is TGTGCCAGCGACAGGGAAACTGAAGCTTTCTTT. Its protein is CASDRETEAFF.

This clone was picked up one time. V and J are TRBV11-1 and TRBJ2-7; 10 positions match TRBD2. Trimming took 5 bases from V and 3 from J; bases not matched to a gene: 4. The germline gives CDR1 SGHAT, CDR2 FQDESV (reference sequence). The CDR3 is 14 residues long. Here the CDR3 reads CASSSSGGFYEQYF. The CDR3 nucleotides read TGTGCCAGCAGCAGTAGCGGGGGGTTCTACGAGCAGTACTTC.

The sample holds a few counts of this clone. The CDR3 region has the DNA TGTGCCAGCATTCGGGGATTTTTGGCTGAAGCTTTCTTT. Amino acids: CASIRGFLAEAFF. The chain combines TRBV6-1 with TRBJ1-1, with D hard to call. V was clipped by 7 bases and J by 6 bases, with 15 bases between them. Germline-derived CDR1 and CDR2 are MNHNS and SASEGT. The CDR3 extends over 13 amino acids.

The chain recombines TRBV18 with TRBJ2-2, with D possibly matching TRBD1 (5 bases). Between the trimmed V and J ends, which lost 3 bases and 6 bases, there was a span of 14 bases. This CDR3 spans 15 amino acids. Germline CDR1 reads KGHSH; CDR2 reads LQKENI. The CDR3, as DNA: TGTGCCAGCTCACCTCCAGGGATCTTCTCCGGGGAGCTGTTTTTT. It codes for CASSPPGIFSGELFF.

This chain uses TRBV27 with TRBJ1-2; 9 positions agree with TRBD1. CDR1 and CDR2 (germline): MNHEY, SMNVEV (reference sequence). Trimming cost V 2 bases and J 4 bases; bases outside gene matches: 14. The CDR3 consists of 18 residues. The CDR3 protein is CASSLAATVGQGSYGYTF. The CDR3 DNA follows: TGTGCCAGCAGTTTAGCCGCCACCGTAGGACAGGGGAGCTATGGCTACACCTTC.

The gene calls are TRBV7-9 and TRBJ2-1; the D gene is possibly TRBD2 (8 bases). The ends were cut back, 5 bases at V and 2 bases at J, with 16 bases in the middle. Germline CDR1 SEHNR, CDR2 FQNEAQ (reference sequence). The CDR3 length is 16 residues. CDR3: CASSPREGAAYNEQFF. In DNA form, the CDR3 reads TGTGCCAGCAGCCCCCGGGAGGGGGCCGCCTACAATGAGCAGTTCTTC. Drawing the rest from reference TRBV7-9 and TRBJ2-1, the complete variable domain is DTGVSQNPRHKITKRGQNVTFRCDPISEHNRLYWYRQTLGQGPEFLTYFQNEAQLEKSRLLSDRFSAERPKGSFSTLEIQRTEQGDSAMYLCASSPREGAAYNEQFFGPGTRLTVL.

The chain carries TRBV19 and TRBJ1-2; 8 bases agree with TRBD1. The germline V gene encodes CDR1 LNHDA and CDR2 SQIVND (reference sequence). V shed 6 bases, J shed 1 base, and the junction held 4 bases outside the gene matches. The CDR3 is 14 amino acids. DNA of the CDR3: TGTGCCAGTAGCTTGGGACAGGTTAACTATGGCTACACCTTC. It yields the protein CASSLGQVNYGYTF.

The rearrangement links TRBV2 to TRBJ1-6; 9 bases agree with TRBD1. This CDR3 is 15 amino acids long. The ends lost 7 bases at V and 7 bases at J; junction bases unmatched: 8. Per germline, CDR1 SNHLY and CDR2 FYNNEI. Here the CDR3 DNA reads TGTGCCAGCATCGTAGGGGGGACAGGGAATTCACCCCTCCACTTT. Its protein is CASIVGGTGNSPLHF.

This clone was observed a handful of times. J is TRBJ1-4 and V is TRBV28; 8 bases line up with TRBD1. The CDR3 covers 15 residues. J gave up 8 bases and V 6 bases, and 11 bases lay outside the gene matches. Looked up from germline, CDR1 is MDHEN and CDR2 is SYDVKM. CDR3 protein: CASRRATGVREKLFF. CDR3 nucleotides: TGTGCCAGCAGGCGGGCGACAGGGGTGAGAGAAAAACTGTTTTTT.

The rearrangement joins TRBV18 to TRBJ1-1; D remains unclear. V lost 2 bases and J lost 1, with 17 bases in between. Germline CDR1 is KGHSH and CDR2 is LQKENI. This CDR3 is 17 amino acids long. In DNA form, the CDR3 reads TGTGCCAGCTCACCAAGATTGCCCACGGGAAGGAACACTGAAGCTTTCTTT. Amino acid sequence: CASSPRLPTGRNTEAFF.

The chain recombines TRBV2 with TRBJ2-5; D perhaps matches TRBD1 (5 bases). The CDR3 covers 14 residues. The germline gives CDR1 SNHLY, CDR2 FYNNEI. V lost 0 bases and J lost 1, with 6 bases in between. CDR3 amino acids: CASSEAGLQETQYF. Written as DNA, the CDR3 is TGTGCCAGCAGTGAAGCGGGGCTCCAAGAGACCCAGTACTTC. The full variable domain, in which reference TRBV2 and TRBJ2-5 provide the parts outside the CDR3, is EPEVTQTPSHQVTQMGQEVILRCVPISNHLYFYWYRQILGQKVEFLVSFYNNEISEKSEIFDDQFSVERPDGSNFTLKIRSTKLEDSAMYFCASSEAGLQETQYFGPGTRLLVL.

The gene calls are TRBV10-3 and TRBJ2-7; the match to TRBD1 covers 9 bases. J gave up 6 bases and V 6 bases, and 9 bases lay outside the gene matches. Germline CDR1 ENHRY, CDR2 SYGVKD. The CDR3 is 14 residues long. CDR3 nucleotides: TGTGCCATCAGGCAGGGACAGGGTCTCGCCGAGCAGTACTTC. It codes for CAIRQGQGLAEQYF.

The CDR3 DNA follows: TGTGCCAGCAGTTTCCTGCAGGGGGCAACTAATGAAAAACTGTTTTTT. Amino acids: CASSFLQGATNEKLFF. The V and J genes are TRBV28 and TRBJ1-4, with TRBD1 matching 7 bases. Germline assignment: CDR1 MDHEN and CDR2 SYDVKM. This CDR3 comprises 16 residues. Trimming took 3 bases from V and 0 from J; bases not matched to a gene: 4.

The V call is TRBV19, the J call TRBJ2-3; 9 bases match TRBD2. V was pared by 3 bases and J by 1 base, with 5 bases of the junction left unmatched. The CDR3 extends over 16 amino acids. The germline CDR1 and CDR2 sequences are LNHDA and SQIVND (reference sequence). The CDR3 protein is CASSMGLADGTDTQYF. The CDR3 nucleotides are TGTGCCAGTAGTATGGGACTAGCTGACGGCACAGATACGCAGTATTTT.

A few counts support this clone. The rearrangement links TRBV27 to TRBJ2-7; D perhaps matches TRBD1 (5 bases). Germline values: CDR1 MNHEY, CDR2 SMNVEV (reference sequence). This CDR3 has 13 residues. Trimming left V 7 bases short and J 4 bases short, with 14 bases between. The CDR3 DNA is TGTGCCAGCAAGGGGCCAGGGTCTTACGAGCAGTACTTC. This sequence encodes CASKGPGSYEQYF.